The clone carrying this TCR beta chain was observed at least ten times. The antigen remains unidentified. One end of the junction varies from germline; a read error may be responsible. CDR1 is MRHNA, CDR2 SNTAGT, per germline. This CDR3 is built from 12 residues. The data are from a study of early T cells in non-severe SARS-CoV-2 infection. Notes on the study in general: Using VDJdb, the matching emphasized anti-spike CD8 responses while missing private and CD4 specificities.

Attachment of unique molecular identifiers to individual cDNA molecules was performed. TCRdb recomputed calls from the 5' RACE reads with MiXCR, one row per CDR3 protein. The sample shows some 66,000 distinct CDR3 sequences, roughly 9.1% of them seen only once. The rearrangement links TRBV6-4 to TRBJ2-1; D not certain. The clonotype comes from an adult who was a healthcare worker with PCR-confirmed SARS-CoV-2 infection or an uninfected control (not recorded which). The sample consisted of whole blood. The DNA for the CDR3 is TGTGCCAGCAGTGACTCCTTCAATGAGCAGTTCTTC. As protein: CASSDSFNEQFF.